Listed below are T cell receptor beta chains from one sample, sequenced in a study of blood T cell repertoires in COVID-19. TCRdb's table, derived via immunoSEQ multiplex PCR, lists solely in-frame clones and lacks some. Among about 50,000 clones, roughly 84% were seen once, and the ten largest hold 15% to 20%. The sample taken for sequencing was peripheral blood. These receptor sequences come from a human donor with active COVID-19. The donor label of this sample is uncertain. The CDR3 runs from the conserved cysteine through the conserved F or W. The order of the fields is D gene, J gene, clone size, V gene, CDR3 protein, CDR3 DNA. The D gene is left open where the match is weak. Clone size is not always given. Where it is, it says once, few, many or a class for expanded clones.

- TRBJ1-5 - TRBV20-1 CSAVGDIQHF TGCAGTGCAGTGGGGGACATCCAGCATTTT
TRBD1 TRBJ1-1 - TRBV3-1/TRBV3-2 CASSQVSRGEAFF TGTGCCAGCAGCCAAGTTAGCAGGGGGGAAGCTTTCTTT
- TRBJ2-1 - TRBV7-2 CASSLGTVNEQFF TGTGCCAGCAGCTTAGGTACTGTCAATGAGCAGTTCTTC
- TRBJ1-4 - TRBV7-9 CASSPGAQGNEKLFF TGTGCCAGCAGCCCGGGTGCGCAGGGTAATGAAAAACTGTTTTTT
- TRBJ2-3 - TRBV15 CATSRGDLSADTQYF TGTGCCACCAGCAGAGGGGACTTAAGTGCAGATACGCAGTATTTT
- TRBJ2-3 - TRBV7-2 CASSLVAESTDTQYF TGTGCCAGCAGCTTAGTGGCGGAAAGCACAGATACGCAGTATTTT
- TRBJ1-3 - TRBV11-2 CASSSIKGTGNTIYF TGTGCCAGCAGCTCAATTAAGGGGACTGGAAACACCATATATTTT
- TRBJ2-2 - TRBV5-5 CASSLAWAGGGELFF TGTGCCAGCAGCTTGGCTTGGGCAGGAGGCGGGGAGCTGTTTTTT
- TRBJ2-3 - TRBV2 CASSLFSGGPDTQYF TGTGCCAGCAGTCTCTTTTCCGGGGGGCCGGATACGCAGTATTTT
- TRBJ2-1 - TRBV19 CASSTQGLEHNEQFF TGTGCCAGTAGTACCCAGGGGTTGGAGCACAATGAGCAGTTCTTC
- TRBJ2-3 once TRBV6-5 CASRGSQVDTQYF TGTGCCAGCAGGGGTTCCCAGGTGGATACGCAGTATTTT
TRBD1 TRBJ2-5 - TRBV4-1 CASSQGTGGMETQYF TGCGCCAGCAGCCAAGGGACAGGGGGCATGGAGACCCAGTACTTC
- TRBJ2-5 - TRBV18 CASSPGAPKTQYF TGTGCCAGCTCACCGGGGGCCCCTAAGACCCAGTACTTC
- TRBJ2-1 - TRBV10-3 CAISGGTIRFF TGTGCCATCAGTGGAGGGACAATCCGGTTCTTC
TRBD2 TRBJ2-5 - TRBV7-2 CASSPGTSRETQYF TGTGCCAGCAGCCCCGGGACTAGCCGGGAGACCCAGTACTTC
- TRBJ1-6 - TRBV9 CASSAGGNSPLHF TGTGCCAGCAGCGCCGGGGGTAATTCACCCCTCCACTTT
TRBD1 TRBJ2-7 - TRBV3-1/TRBV3-2 CASSQVRGFYEQYF TGTGCCAGCAGCCAAGTCAGGGGGTTTTACGAGCAGTACTTC
- TRBJ1-2 - TRBV4-1 CASSQEVTGTVNYGYTF TGCGCCAGCAGCCAAGAGGTCACAGGAACGGTTAACTATGGCTACACCTTC
- TRBJ2-2 once TRBV4-3 CASSQASGKEVGELFF TGCGCCAGCAGCCAAGCCTCCGGGAAAGAGGTGGGGGAGCTGTTTTTT
TRBD1 TRBJ2-7 - TRBV4-2 CASSRQDRGLYEQYF TGTGCCAGCAGCCGACAGGACAGGGGGCTATACGAGCAGTACTTC
TRBD2 TRBJ2-7 once TRBV10-2 CASSEAGGLDEQYF TGCGCCAGCAGTGAGGCGGGGGGCCTTGACGAGCAGTACTTC
TRBD1 TRBJ1-4 - TRBV29-1 CSVRTGGEKLFF TGCAGCGTAAGGACAGGGGGGGAAAAACTGTTTTTT
TRBD1 TRBJ1-5 - TRBV5-1 CASSTGQGSNQPQHF TGCGCCAGCAGCACAGGACAGGGATCCAATCAGCCCCAGCATTTT
TRBD2 TRBJ2-3 - TRBV5-1 CASSPLPSGVTTDTQYF TGCGCCAGCAGCCCCCTCCCCAGCGGGGTAACGACAGATACGCAGTATTTT
- TRBJ2-2 - TRBV7-3 CASGAGWGIGELFF TGTGCCAGCGGTGCAGGGTGGGGCATCGGGGAGCTGTTTTTT
TRBD2 TRBJ2-5 - TRBV2 CASSEAPGAGGYQETQYF TGTGCCAGCAGTGAAGCGCCGGGAGCGGGGGGTTACCAAGAGACCCAGTACTTC
- TRBJ1-4 - TRBV19 CASSIGRTTNEKLFF TGTGCCAGTAGTATAGGGAGGACAACTAATGAAAAACTGTTTTTT
- TRBJ2-4 - TRBV3-1/TRBV3-2 CASSQEPQGIKNIQYF TGTGCCAGCAGCCAAGAACCTCAGGGTATCAAAAACATTCAGTACTTC
TRBD1 TRBJ1-1 - TRBV5-1 CASRKGATEAFF TGCGCCAGCAGGAAGGGGGCTACTGAAGCTTTCTTT
- TRBJ1-2 once TRBV1 CTSSQESRDSNYGYTF TGCACCAGCAGCCAAGAATCTAGGGACAGTAACTATGGCTACACCTTC
TRBD2 TRBJ2-1 - TRBV4-1 CASSQISGGRSYNEQFF TGCGCCAGCAGCCAAATTAGCGGGGGCCGCTCCTACAATGAGCAGTTCTTC
- TRBJ2-7 - TRBV7-2 CASSSNWEQYF TGTGCCAGCAGTTCTAATTGGGAGCAGTACTTC
- TRBJ1-2 - TRBV7-9 CASSHGQNYGYTF TGTGCCAGCAGCCACGGACAGAACTATGGCTACACCTTC
TRBD1 TRBJ2-1 - TRBV18 CASSPPPGGLNEQFF TGTGCCAGCTCACCACCCCCAGGGGGCTTAAATGAGCAGTTCTTC
- TRBJ1-2 - TRBV14 CASSQDETQVNYGYTF TGTGCCAGCAGCCAAGATGAGACACAAGTAAACTATGGCTACACCTTC
TRBD2 TRBJ2-4 - TRBV11-2 CASSLGSGDIQYF TGTGCCAGCAGCTTAGGTAGCGGGGACATTCAGTACTTC
- TRBJ1-2 - TRBV29-1 CSVGGYGYTF TGCAGCGTGGGGGGGTATGGCTACACCTTC
- TRBJ1-1 once TRBV9 CARVRPGQMNTEAFF TGTGCCAGGGTAAGACCGGGACAAATGAACACTGAAGCTTTCTTT
TRBD1 TRBJ2-7 - TRBV10-3 CAISESDRVSEQYF TGTGCCATCAGTGAGTCGGACAGGGTAAGCGAGCAGTACTTC
- TRBJ1-1 - TRBV3-1/TRBV3-2 CASSQGDMNTEAFF TGTGCCAGCAGCCAAGGAGATATGAACACTGAAGCTTTCTTT
TRBD2 TRBJ2-2 - TRBV9 CASSVAHASGPNTGELFF TGTGCCAGCAGCGTCGCCCACGCTAGCGGACCTAACACCGGGGAGCTGTTTTTT
TRBD2 TRBJ2-3 - TRBV10-3 CAVLAGESRGTQYF TGTGCCGTGTTAGCGGGGGAGAGTCGGGGTACGCAGTATTTT
TRBD2 TRBJ2-5 - TRBV5-6 CASSLASGGVETQYF TGTGCCAGCAGCTTGGCTAGCGGGGGGGTGGAGACCCAGTACTTC
TRBD2 TRBJ2-6 - TRBV4-1 CASSLDSGPSSGANVLTF TGCGCCAGCAGCCTTGATAGCGGGCCCAGCTCTGGGGCCAACGTCCTGACTTTC
- TRBJ1-4 - TRBV5-6 CASSPRTATNEKLFF TGTGCCAGCAGCCCACGGACAGCAACTAATGAAAAACTGTTTTTT
- TRBJ1-2 - TRBV25-1 CASSPLGGSQGYTF TGTGCCAGCAGTCCTCTTGGGGGGAGTCAGGGCTACACCTTC
TRBD1 TRBJ2-5 - TRBV6-4 CASSDSGRGQGETQYF TGTGCCAGCAGTGATTCGGGCAGGGGGCAAGGAGAGACCCAGTACTTC
- TRBJ2-5 - TRBV7-2 CASSLGLSSGVPETQYF TGTGCCAGCAGCTTAGGGCTTTCGTCGGGGGTCCCGGAGACCCAGTACTTC
TRBD2 TRBJ2-2 - TRBV27 CASRTGTRVPPGELFF TGTGCCAGCAGAACCGGGACTAGGGTTCCCCCCGGGGAGCTGTTTTTT